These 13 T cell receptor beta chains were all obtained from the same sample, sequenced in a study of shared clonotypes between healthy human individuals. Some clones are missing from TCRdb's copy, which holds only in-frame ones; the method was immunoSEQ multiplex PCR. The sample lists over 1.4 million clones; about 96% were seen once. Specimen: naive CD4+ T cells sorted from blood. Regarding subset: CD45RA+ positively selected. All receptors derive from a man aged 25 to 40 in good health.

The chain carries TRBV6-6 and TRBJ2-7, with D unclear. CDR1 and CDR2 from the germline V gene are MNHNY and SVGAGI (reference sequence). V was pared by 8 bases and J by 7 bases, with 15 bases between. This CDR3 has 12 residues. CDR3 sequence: CASRAPLGEQYF. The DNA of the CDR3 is TGTGCCAGCCGGGCCCCCTTGGGGGAGCAGTACTTC.

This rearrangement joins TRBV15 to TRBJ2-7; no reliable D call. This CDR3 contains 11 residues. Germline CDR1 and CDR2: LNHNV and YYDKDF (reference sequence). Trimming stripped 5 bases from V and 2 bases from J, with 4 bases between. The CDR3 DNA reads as TGTGCCACCAGCGGGGCCTACGAGCAGTACTTC. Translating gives CATSGAYEQYF.

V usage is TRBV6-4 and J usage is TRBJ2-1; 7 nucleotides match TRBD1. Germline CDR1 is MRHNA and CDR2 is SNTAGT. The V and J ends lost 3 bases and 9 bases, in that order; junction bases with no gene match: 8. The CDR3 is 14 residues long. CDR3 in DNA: TGTGCCAGCAGTGATGGGACAGACGGTCGTGAGCAGTTCTTC. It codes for CASSDGTDGREQFF.

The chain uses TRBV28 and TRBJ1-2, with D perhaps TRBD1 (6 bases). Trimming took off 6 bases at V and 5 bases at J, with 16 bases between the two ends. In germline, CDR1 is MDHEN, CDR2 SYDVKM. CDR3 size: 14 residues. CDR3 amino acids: CASRPGQRFYGYTF. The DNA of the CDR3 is TGTGCCAGCAGGCCCGGACAGAGATTTTATGGCTACACCTTC.

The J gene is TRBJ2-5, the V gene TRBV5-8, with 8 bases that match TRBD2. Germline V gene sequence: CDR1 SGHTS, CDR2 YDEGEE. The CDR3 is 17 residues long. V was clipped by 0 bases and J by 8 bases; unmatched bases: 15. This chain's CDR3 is CASSLGLREGLKATQYF. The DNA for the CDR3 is TGTGCCAGCAGCTTGGGTTTACGGGAGGGCCTTAAGGCAACCCAGTACTTC.

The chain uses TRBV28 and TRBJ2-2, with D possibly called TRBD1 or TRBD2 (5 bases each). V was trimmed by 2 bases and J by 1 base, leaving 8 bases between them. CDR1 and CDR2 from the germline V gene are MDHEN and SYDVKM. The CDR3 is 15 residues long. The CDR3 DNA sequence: TGTGCCAGCAGTTTAATGGGGGTGAACACCGGGGAGCTGTTTTTT. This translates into CASSLMGVNTGELFF. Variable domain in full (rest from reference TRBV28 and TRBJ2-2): DVKVTQSSRYLVKRTGEKVFLECVQDMDHENMFWYRQDPGLGLRLIYFSYDVKMKEKGDIPEGYSVSREKKERFSLILESASTNQTSMYLCASSLMGVNTGELFFGEGSRLTVL.

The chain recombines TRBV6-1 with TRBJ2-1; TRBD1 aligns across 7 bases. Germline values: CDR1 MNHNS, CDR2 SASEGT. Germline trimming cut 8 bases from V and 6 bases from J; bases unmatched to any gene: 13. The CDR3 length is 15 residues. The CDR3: CASSHIYRGRNEQFF. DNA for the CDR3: TGTGCCAGCTCCCATATTTACAGGGGTCGCAATGAGCAGTTCTTC.

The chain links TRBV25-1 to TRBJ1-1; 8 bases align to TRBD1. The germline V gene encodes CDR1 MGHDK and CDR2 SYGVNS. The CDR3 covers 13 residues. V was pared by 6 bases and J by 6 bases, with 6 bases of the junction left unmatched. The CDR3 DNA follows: TGTGCCAGCAGGGGCAGGGGGCAGGCTGAAGCTTTCTTT. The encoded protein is CASRGRGQAEAFF.

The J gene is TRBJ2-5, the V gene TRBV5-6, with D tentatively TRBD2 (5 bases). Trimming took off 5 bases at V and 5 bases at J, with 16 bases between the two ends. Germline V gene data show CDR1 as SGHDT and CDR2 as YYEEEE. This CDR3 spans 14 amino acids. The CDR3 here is CASRKGRGAETQYF. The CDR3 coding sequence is TGTGCCAGCAGGAAAGGTCGGGGAGCGGAGACCCAGTACTTC.

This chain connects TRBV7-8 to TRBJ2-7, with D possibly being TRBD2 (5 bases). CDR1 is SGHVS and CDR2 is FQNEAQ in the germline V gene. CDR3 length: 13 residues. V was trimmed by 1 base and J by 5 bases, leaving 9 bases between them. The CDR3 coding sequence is TGTGCCAGCAGCTTAGTTCAGCGGCACGAGCAGTACTTC. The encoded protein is CASSLVQRHEQYF. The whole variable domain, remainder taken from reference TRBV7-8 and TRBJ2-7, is GAGVSQSPRYKVAKRGQDVALRCDPISGHVSLFWYQQALGQGPEFLTYFQNEAQLDKSGLPSDRFFAERPEGSVSTLKIQRTQQEDSAVYLCASSLVQRHEQYFGPGTRLTVT.

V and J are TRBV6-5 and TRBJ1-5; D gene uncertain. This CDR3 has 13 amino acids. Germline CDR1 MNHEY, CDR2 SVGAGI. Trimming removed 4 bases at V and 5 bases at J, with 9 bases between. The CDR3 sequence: CASSWANDQPQHF. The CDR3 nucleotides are TGTGCCAGCAGTTGGGCGAACGATCAGCCCCAGCATTTT.

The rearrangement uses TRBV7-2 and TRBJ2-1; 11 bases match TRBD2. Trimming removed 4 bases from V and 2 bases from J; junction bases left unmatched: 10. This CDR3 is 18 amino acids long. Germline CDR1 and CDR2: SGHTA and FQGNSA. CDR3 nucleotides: TGTGCCAGCAGCTCGACCCTAAAGACTAGCGGGACCTACAATGAGCAGTTCTTC. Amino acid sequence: CASSSTLKTSGTYNEQFF.

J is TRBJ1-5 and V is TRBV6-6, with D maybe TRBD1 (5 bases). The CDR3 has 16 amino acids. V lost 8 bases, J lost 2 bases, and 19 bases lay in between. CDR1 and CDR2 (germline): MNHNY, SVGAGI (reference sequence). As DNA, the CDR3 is TGTGCCAGCCTCAACCCTTCAGGGTGGGGCAATCAGCCCCAGCATTTT. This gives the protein CASLNPSGWGNQPQHF.